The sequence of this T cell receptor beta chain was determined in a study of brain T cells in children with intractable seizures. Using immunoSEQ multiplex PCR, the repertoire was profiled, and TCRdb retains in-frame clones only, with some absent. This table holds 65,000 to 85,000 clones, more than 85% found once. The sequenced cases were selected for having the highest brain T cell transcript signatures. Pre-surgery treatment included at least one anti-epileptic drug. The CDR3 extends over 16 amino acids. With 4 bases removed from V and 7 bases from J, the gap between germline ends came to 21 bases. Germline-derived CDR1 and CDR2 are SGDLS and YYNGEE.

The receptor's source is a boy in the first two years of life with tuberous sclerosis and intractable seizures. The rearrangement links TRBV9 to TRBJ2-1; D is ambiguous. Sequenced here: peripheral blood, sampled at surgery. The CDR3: CASSPHAENPGNEQFF. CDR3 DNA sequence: TGTGCCAGCAGCCCCCATGCCGAAAACCCTGGGAATGAGCAGTTCTTC.